These 13 T cell receptor beta chains were all obtained from the same sample, sequenced in a study of neoadjuvant nivolumab and ipilimumab in lung cancer. Method: immunoSEQ multiplex PCR; TCRdb's copy keeps in-frame clones and lacks some. The sample consists of 20,000 to 25,000 clones, about four fifths of them appearing once. The input for sequencing was peripheral blood, taken before neoadjuvant nivolumab, alone or with ipilimumab. These receptors all stem from an adult with non-small cell lung cancer.

This clone was observed a single time. This rearrangement joins TRBV7-2 to TRBJ1-3, with TRBD1 matching 10 bases. The CDR3 is 15 amino acids. V was pared by 6 bases and J by 4 bases, with 6 bases of the junction left unmatched. In germline, CDR1 is SGHTA, CDR2 FQGNSA. The CDR3 coding sequence is TGTGCCAGCAGACGGGACAGGGGTGCAGGAAACACCATATATTTT. Translated, it gives CASRRDRGAGNTIYF.

The chain couples TRBV30 to TRBJ2-2; TRBD1 or TRBD2 may be the D gene (6 bases each). V was cut by 5 bases and J by 5 bases, with 12 bases left in between. The CDR3 covers 13 residues. CDR1 is GTSNPN, CDR2 SVGIG, per germline (reference sequence). The CDR3 DNA reads as TGTGCCTGGGAACAGGGAGGTACCGGGGAGCTGTTTTTT. This codes for CAWEQGGTGELFF.

The chain carries TRBV5-1 and TRBJ2-2; no firm D call. The CDR3 runs to 14 residues. The V gene's germline CDR1 is SGHRS and CDR2 YFSETQ. The germline V and J ends were trimmed by 7 bases and 0 bases, with 10 bases remaining between them. The CDR3: CASFKDPNTGELFF. The CDR3 bases are TGCGCCAGCTTCAAGGACCCGAACACCGGGGAGCTGTTTTTT.

CDR3 coding DNA: TGTGCCAGCAGCCTACGACTAGCGGGAGGCAATGAGCAGTTCTTC. This codes for CASSLRLAGGNEQFF. The chain links TRBV5-5 to TRBJ2-1, with 13 bases lining up with TRBD2. J was trimmed by 6 bases and V by 4 bases; bases with no gene match: 4. Germline values: CDR1 SGHKS, CDR2 YYEKEE (reference sequence). The CDR3 is 15 residues long. Together with reference TRBV5-5 and TRBJ2-1, the CDR3 gives the full variable domain: DAGVTQSPTHLIKTRGQQVTLRCSPISGHKSVSWYQQVLGQGPQFIFQYYEKEERGRGNFPDRFSARQFPNYSSELNVNALLLGDSALYLCASSLRLAGGNEQFFGPGTRLTVL.

V gene TRBV27 combines with J gene TRBJ2-7, with 12 bases lining up with TRBD2. In germline, CDR1 is MNHEY, CDR2 SMNVEV (reference sequence). CDR3 size: 14 residues. The V segment lost 6 bases and the J segment 3 bases; nucleotides outside the gene matches: 3. The CDR3 nucleotides read TGTGCCAGCAGCCGGACTAGCGGGAACTACGAGCAGTACTTC. Amino acids: CASSRTSGNYEQYF.

This clone was seen only once. V and J are TRBV2 and TRBJ2-7; possible D gene TRBD1, 6 bases. The V and J ends lost 8 bases and 1 base respectively, with 21 bases between them. The CDR3 contains 16 residues. Germline V gene lookup returns CDR1 SNHLY and CDR2 FYNNEI. CDR3 sequence reads: CASLGTGQSGSYEQYF. DNA for the CDR3: TGTGCCAGCTTAGGAACAGGACAGAGCGGTTCCTACGAGCAGTACTTC.

The chain recombines TRBV18 with TRBJ2-6; tentatively, D is TRBD1 (6 bases). The V gene's germline CDR1 is KGHSH and CDR2 LQKENI. V was cut by 3 bases and J by 4 bases, with 13 bases left in between. The CDR3 covers 16 residues. CDR3 loop: CASSPQGSTGANVLTF. CDR3 bases: TGTGCCAGCTCACCCCAGGGGTCAACGGGGGCCAACGTCCTGACTTTC.

This clone was counted only a few times. The V gene is TRBV5-4, the J gene TRBJ1-2; D is perhaps TRBD1 (6 bases). Per the germline V gene, CDR1 is SGHNT and CDR2 is YYREEE (reference sequence). Trimming stripped 1 base from V and 8 bases from J, with 12 bases between. The CDR3 has 13 residues. CDR3 in amino acids: CASSLNRDGGYTF. The DNA for the CDR3 is TGTGCCAGCAGCTTGAACAGGGACGGCGGCTACACCTTC.

This sequence joins TRBV7-9 and TRBJ2-7, with 9 bases identical to TRBD1. J lost 6 bases, V lost 2 bases, and 2 bases had no gene match. Germline V gene lookup returns CDR1 SEHNR and CDR2 FQNEAQ (reference sequence). This CDR3 contains 13 residues. CDR3 amino acids: CASSLTGGLEQYF. CDR3 DNA sequence: TGTGCCAGCAGCTTAACAGGGGGCCTCGAGCAGTACTTC.

This sequence joins TRBV5-1 and TRBJ2-7; 8 bases map to TRBD2. V gave up 2 bases and J gave up 5 bases; unmatched junction bases: 15. Germline V gene data show CDR1 as SGHRS and CDR2 as YFSETQ. The CDR3 spans 17 residues. The CDR3 nucleotides are TGCGCCAGCAGCTTTGTCGCCCCCACGACTAGCGCAGACGAGCAGTACTTC. Encoded protein: CASSFVAPTTSADEQYF. The variable domain in full, completed from reference TRBV5-1 and TRBJ2-7, reads KAGVTQTPRYLIKTRGQQVTLSCSPISGHRSVSWYQQTPGQGLQFLFEYFSETQRNKGNFPGRFSGRQFSNSRSEMNVSTLELGDSALYLCASSFVAPTTSADEQYFGPGTRLTVT.

This clone was recorded a few times. The V and J genes are TRBV2 and TRBJ1-1; D is uncertain. CDR1 and CDR2 (germline): SNHLY, FYNNEI. The CDR3 is 11 amino acids. The germline V and J ends were trimmed by 2 bases and 7 bases, with 5 bases remaining between them. This CDR3 is CASSEYNEAFF. The CDR3 nucleotides are TGTGCCAGCAGTGAATATAATGAAGCTTTCTTT.

The J gene is TRBJ2-2, the V gene TRBV19, with D possibly matching TRBD1 (5 bases). Germline CDR1 is LNHDA and CDR2 is SQIVND (reference sequence). The ends were cut back, 2 bases at V and 7 bases at J, with 11 bases in the middle. There are 14 residues in the CDR3. CDR3 in amino acids: CASSIRAGFGELFF. The CDR3 nucleotides read TGTGCCAGTAGTATACGCGCAGGGTTCGGGGAGCTGTTTTTT.

The V call is TRBV7-8, the J call TRBJ2-3; TRBD2 aligns across 9 bases. The V gene end was trimmed by 1 base and the J gene end by 5 bases; junction bases not matched to a gene: 7. The length of the CDR3 is 16 residues. Per the germline V gene, CDR1 is SGHVS and CDR2 is FQNEAQ. CDR3 DNA sequence: TGTGCCAGCAGCTTAGTGGGCGGGAGGGGAGGAGATACGCAGTATTTT. Translated, it gives CASSLVGGRGGDTQYF.